These 3 T cell receptor beta chains were sequenced from one sample in a study of T cell changes during pregnancy in multiple sclerosis. Clones were sequenced by immunoSEQ multiplex PCR, and TCRdb holds only the in-frame ones, with some missing. This table has roughly 100,000 clones, around 91% appearing once. Sequences were derived from peripheral blood, sampled after pregnancy. Receptor source: a female donor with multiple sclerosis, enrolled in a pregnancy study.

The rearrangement joins TRBV6-1 to TRBJ2-1, with 8 bases matching TRBD1. This CDR3 region has 14 residues. V lost 8 bases to trimming and J lost 3 bases; unmatched junction nucleotides: 6. The germline CDR1 and CDR2 sequences are MNHNS and SASEGT. The CDR3 DNA is TGTGCCAGCGGCAGGACAGGGAACTACAATGAGCAGTTCTTC. Encoded protein: CASGRTGNYNEQFF.

The chain has TRBV20-1 and TRBJ2-5; 7 nucleotides agree with TRBD2. The V gene's germline CDR1 is DFQATT and CDR2 SNEGSKA (reference sequence). This CDR3 comprises 11 residues. Trimming cost V 5 bases and J 4 bases; bases outside gene matches: 1. The CDR3 spells CSAWEGETQYF. The CDR3 region has the DNA TGCAGTGCTTGGGAGGGAGAGACCCAGTACTTC.

The chain employs TRBV29-1 and TRBJ2-3; D ambiguous. The germline V gene has CDR1 SQVTM and CDR2 ANQGSEA. The CDR3 extends over 11 amino acids. V was shortened by 5 bases and J by 6 bases, with 9 bases between the two germline ends. CDR3 protein: CSVPSGDTQYF. The CDR3 DNA is TGCAGCGTTCCCTCCGGGGATACGCAGTATTTT.